These 2 T cell receptor beta chains originate from one sample sequenced in a study of blood T cell repertoires in COVID-19. Profiled with immunoSEQ multiplex PCR; TCRdb holds only in-frame clones, not every one. The data show 200,000 to 250,000 clones, 84% seen once. Sequencing was carried out using PBMCs or T cells enriched from blood (not recorded which). These TCRs come from a woman in her forties who had recovered from COVID-19.

V usage is TRBV28 and J usage is TRBJ2-1; D possibly corresponds to TRBD1 (6 bases). Trimming left V 3 bases short and J 1 base short, with 10 bases between. Germline CDR1 and CDR2: MDHEN and SYDVKM. The length of the CDR3 is 15 residues. CDR3 residues: CASSFQGRSYNEQFF. The CDR3 DNA follows: TGTGCCAGCAGTTTCCAGGGGAGATCCTACAATGAGCAGTTCTTC. The full variable domain, completed using reference TRBV28 and TRBJ2-1, is DVKVTQSSRYLVKRTGEKVFLECVQDMDHENMFWYRQDPGLGLRLIYFSYDVKMKEKGDIPEGYSVSREKKERFSLILESASTNQTSMYLCASSFQGRSYNEQFFGPGTRLTVL.

This clone was detected only once. The CDR3 region has the DNA TGTGCCAGCAGCCCACAAGGTGGGGGACAAAGGGGAAACACCATATATTTT. Its translation is CASSPQGGGQRGNTIYF. This rearrangement joins TRBV27 to TRBJ1-3; TRBD1 is a possible D gene (6 bases). V gave up 6 bases and J gave up 4 bases, with 22 bases separating them. The CDR3 is made up of 17 amino acids. Per germline, CDR1 MNHEY and CDR2 SMNVEV (reference sequence).